The 8 T cell receptor beta chains in this list originate from one sample, sequenced in a study of OX40 agonist ivuxolimab in advanced cancers. Generated by immunoSEQ multiplex PCR, the TCRdb table keeps only in-frame clones and is missing some. The profile covers roughly 68,000 clones, with 70% to 90% appearing a single time and around 8.2% taken by the ten largest. Here the sequenced sample was CD4+ or CD8+ T cells sorted from blood, taken in a trial of the OX40 agonist ivuxolimab. The receptors shown here come from an adult with an advanced solid tumor such as melanoma, head and neck, liver or kidney cancer.

This clone was recorded once. This chain joins TRBV21-1 and TRBJ2-7; the table assigns TRBD1, which was not confirmed against the DNA. TRBV21-1 is noted as a pseudogene. This CDR3 region has 11 residues. The CDR3 sequence: CASTPTYEQYF. DNA for the CDR3: TGTGCCAGCACCCCCACCTACGAGCAGTACTTC.

On this clone itself: Other nucleotide sequences from this sample produce the same CDR3. The chain combines TRBV7-9 with TRBJ2-7, with 8 bases aligning to TRBD2. V shed 3 bases and J 5 bases; nucleotides not matched to a gene: 9. CDR3 length: 15 residues. From germline, CDR1 is SEHNR and CDR2 FQNEAQ (reference sequence). CDR3 protein: CASSFLWGRGDEQYF. For the CDR3, the DNA is TGTGCCAGCAGCTTTCTATGGGGGCGGGGGGACGAGCAGTACTTC.

As for this clone: Other DNA sequences in the same sample also yield this CDR3. The V call is TRBV7-2, the J call TRBJ2-5, with TRBD2 matching 7 bases. J lost 1 base, V lost 1 base, and 3 bases had no gene match. This CDR3 spans 15 amino acids. CDR1 and CDR2 (germline): SGHTA, FQGNSA. The CDR3 loop is CASSLGGGSQETQYF. The CDR3 region has the DNA TGTGCCAGCAGCTTAGGGGGGGGGTCCCAAGAGACCCAGTACTTC. The complete variable domain, with remaining parts taken from reference TRBV7-2 and TRBJ2-5, reads GAGVSQSPSNKVTEKGKDVELRCDPISGHTALYWYRQSLGQGLEFLIYFQGNSAPDKSGLPSDRFSAERTGGSVSTLTIQRTQQEDSAVYLCASSLGGGSQETQYFGPGTRLLVL.

The chain combines TRBV6-5 with TRBJ1-1; D might be TRBD1 (5 bases). V dropped 2 bases and J dropped 5 bases, with 12 bases sitting between them. Germline V gives CDR1 MNHEY, CDR2 SVGAGI. This CDR3 is 14 amino acids long. The chain's CDR3 is CASSYLPEGTEAFF. CDR3 sequence (DNA): TGTGCCAGCAGTTACCTGCCAGAGGGGACTGAAGCTTTCTTT.

The chain uses TRBV10-3 and TRBJ1-2, with 7 positions matching TRBD1. V was pared by 4 bases and J by 5 bases, with 1 base of the junction left unmatched. CDR1 is ENHRY and CDR2 is SYGVKD in the germline V gene. This CDR3 comprises 12 residues. The DNA for the CDR3 is TGTGCCATCAGTGGGGACAGATATGGCTACACCTTC. Translating it yields CAISGDRYGYTF.

This clone has a single count. V gene TRBV7-9 combines with J gene TRBJ1-3; D perhaps matches TRBD1 (6 bases). The CDR3 covers 16 residues. Per germline, CDR1 SEHNR and CDR2 FQNEAQ (reference sequence). V lost 2 bases and J lost 2, with 13 bases in between. The CDR3 protein is CASSLIPGAAGNTIYF. Written as DNA, the CDR3 is TGTGCCAGCAGCTTAATCCCGGGGGCAGCTGGAAACACCATATATTTT.

The gene calls are TRBV11-2 and TRBJ1-4; D gene uncertain. CDR3 length: 15 amino acids. CDR1 and CDR2 (germline): SGHAT, FQNNGV. Trimming shortened V by 1 base and J by 1 base, and 7 bases separated the two germline ends. The CDR3 reads CASSLVGRTNEKLFF. DNA of the CDR3: TGTGCCAGCAGCTTAGTCGGCCGAACTAATGAAAAACTGTTTTTT.

This sequence joins TRBV5-4 and TRBJ1-1, with TRBD1 matching 7 bases. Germline V lookup: CDR1 SGHNT, CDR2 YYREEE (reference sequence). The junction had 1 base not matched to a gene; V was cut back by 1 base and J by 1 base. This CDR3 comprises 14 residues. The CDR3 here is CASSLTGANTEAFF. CDR3 nucleotide sequence: TGTGCCAGCAGCTTGACAGGGGCGAACACTGAAGCTTTCTTT.